The rows below give T cell receptor beta chains drawn from one sample of a study of blood T cells in healthy people across ages. TCRdb re-called the 5' RACE reads through MiXCR, storing one row per CDR3 protein. The sample shows roughly 800,000 distinct CDR3 sequences, 40% to 65% of them seen only once. Sample: blood. The receptors shown here come from a man at least 80 years old in good health. CDR3s leave out the opening cysteine and the closing phenylalanine or tryptophan. Each record gives: J gene, V gene, CDR3 protein.

- TRBV5-1 ASSLFGAGGGDYEQY
TRBJ2-5 TRBV7-8 ASSLVADFQETQY
TRBJ2-7 TRBV29-1 SVDGQGGGYEQY
TRBJ2-1 TRBV5-1 ASSLRTSGYGQF
TRBJ2-3 TRBV12-3/TRBV12-4 ASSSRSRYAY
- TRBV6-6 ASSYTTGRETQY
TRBJ2-3 TRBV7-9 ASSSAEGGTVVYAY
TRBJ1-5 TRBV29-1 SVRWAGGSNQPQH
TRBJ1-2 TRBV28 ASSRPVDRGTGGYT
TRBJ2-1 TRBV24-1 ATSDNRGRGNEQF
TRBJ1-2 TRBV2 ASRDLRDMYGYT
TRBJ1-2 TRBV2 ASSESDRAYGYT
TRBJ2-4 TRBV20-1 SARVAVGSKNIQY
TRBJ1-2 TRBV30 AWSVLGGQGYT
TRBJ2-5 TRBV2 AKEADRDQETQY
TRBJ2-5 TRBV20-1 SARDGGLAGANETQY
TRBJ1-2 TRBV28 AAGPRTYGYT
TRBJ2-4 TRBV13 ASSQWGDIAKNIQY
TRBJ2-5 TRBV5-1 ASSLDDRGGKTQY
TRBJ1-5 TRBV7-9 ASSLSGGGGNQPQH
TRBJ2-5 TRBV7-2 ASSQTGPAKTQY
TRBJ2-7 TRBV20-1 SAGDDRAYEQY
TRBJ2-5 TRBV15 ATSTRGAQY
TRBJ2-7 TRBV29-1 SVVEGGAGEQY
TRBJ2-3 TRBV10-3 AISGGTNTDTQY
TRBJ2-5 TRBV5-6 ASSFLQGWGQETQY
TRBJ1-2 TRBV6-2/TRBV6-3 ASSPQRGVGYGYT
TRBJ1-5 TRBV20-1 SARGPQGARNQPQH
TRBJ2-7 TRBV20-1 SGKTSQPHEQY